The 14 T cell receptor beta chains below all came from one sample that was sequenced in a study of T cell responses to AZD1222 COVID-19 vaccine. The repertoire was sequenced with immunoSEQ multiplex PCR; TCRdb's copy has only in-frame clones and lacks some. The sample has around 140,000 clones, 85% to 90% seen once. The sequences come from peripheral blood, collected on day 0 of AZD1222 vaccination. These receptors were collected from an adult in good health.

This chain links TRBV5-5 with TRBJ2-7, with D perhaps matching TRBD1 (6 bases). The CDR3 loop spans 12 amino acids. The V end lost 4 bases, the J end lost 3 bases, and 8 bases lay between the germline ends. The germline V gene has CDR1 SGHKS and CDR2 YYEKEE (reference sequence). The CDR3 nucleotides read TGTGCCAGCAGCCGAGGGGGCTACGAGCAGTACTTC. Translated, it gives CASSRGGYEQYF.

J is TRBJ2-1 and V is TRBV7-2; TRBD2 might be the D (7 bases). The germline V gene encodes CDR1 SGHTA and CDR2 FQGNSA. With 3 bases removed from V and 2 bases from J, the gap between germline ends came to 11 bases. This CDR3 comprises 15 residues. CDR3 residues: CASSLGGGTYNEQFF. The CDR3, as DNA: TGTGCCAGCAGCTTGGGCGGGGGCACCTACAATGAGCAGTTCTTC.

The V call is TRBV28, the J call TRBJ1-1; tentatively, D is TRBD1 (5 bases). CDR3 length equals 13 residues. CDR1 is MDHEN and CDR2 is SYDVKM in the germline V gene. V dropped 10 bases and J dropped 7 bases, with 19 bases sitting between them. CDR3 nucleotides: TGTGCCATCCGTCCTGACCCGAGGGGTGAAGCTTTCTTT. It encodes CAIRPDPRGEAFF.

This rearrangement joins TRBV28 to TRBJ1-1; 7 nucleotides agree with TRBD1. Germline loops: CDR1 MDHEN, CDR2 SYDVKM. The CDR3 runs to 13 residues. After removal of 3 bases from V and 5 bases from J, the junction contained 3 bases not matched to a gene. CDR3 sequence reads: CASSLSGGTEAFF. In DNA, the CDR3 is TGTGCCAGCAGTTTGTCAGGGGGAACTGAAGCTTTCTTT. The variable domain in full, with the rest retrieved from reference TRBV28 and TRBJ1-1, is DVKVTQSSRYLVKRTGEKVFLECVQDMDHENMFWYRQDPGLGLRLIYFSYDVKMKEKGDIPEGYSVSREKKERFSLILESASTNQTSMYLCASSLSGGTEAFFGQGTRLTVV.

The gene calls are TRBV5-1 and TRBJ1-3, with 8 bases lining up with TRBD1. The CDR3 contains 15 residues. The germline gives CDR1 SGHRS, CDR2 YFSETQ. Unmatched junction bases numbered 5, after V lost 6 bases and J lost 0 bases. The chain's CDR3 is CASTYRGDSGNTIYF. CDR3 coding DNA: TGCGCCAGCACCTACAGGGGGGACTCTGGAAACACCATATATTTT.

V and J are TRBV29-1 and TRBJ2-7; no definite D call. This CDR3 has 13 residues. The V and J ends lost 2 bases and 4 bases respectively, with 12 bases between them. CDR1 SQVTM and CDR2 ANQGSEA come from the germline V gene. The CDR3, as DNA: TGCAGCGTTGAATCCGGGTCCGAGTACGAGCAGTACTTC. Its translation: CSVESGSEYEQYF.

CDR3 amino acids: CSVRESTGNDQPQHF. CDR3 sequence (DNA): TGCAGCGTTCGAGAGTCGACAGGGAACGATCAGCCCCAGCATTTT. The chain employs TRBV29-1 and TRBJ1-5, with 7 bases that match TRBD1. The CDR3 is 15 residues long. Germline V gene lookup returns CDR1 SQVTM and CDR2 ANQGSEA. The junction had 12 bases not matched to a gene; V was cut back by 5 bases and J by 5 bases.

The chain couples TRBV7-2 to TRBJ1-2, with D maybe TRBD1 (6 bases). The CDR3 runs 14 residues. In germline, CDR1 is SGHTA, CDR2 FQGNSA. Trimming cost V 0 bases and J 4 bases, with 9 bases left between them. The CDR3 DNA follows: TGTGCCAGCAGCTTAGCCCAGGGGACCTATGGCTACACCTTC. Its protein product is CASSLAQGTYGYTF.

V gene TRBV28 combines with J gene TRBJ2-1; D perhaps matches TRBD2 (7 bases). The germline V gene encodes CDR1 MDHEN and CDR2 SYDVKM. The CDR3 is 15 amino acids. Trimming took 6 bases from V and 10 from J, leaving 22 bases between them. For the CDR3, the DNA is TGTGCCAGCAGCCTAGAAGGGGCGGGGGCGCGGGAGCAGTTCTTC. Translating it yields CASSLEGAGAREQFF.

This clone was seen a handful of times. The chain's CDR3 is CATSHPSGNQPQHF. The CDR3 DNA reads TGTGCCACCAGCCACCCTAGCGGAAATCAGCCCCAGCATTTT. The V and J genes are TRBV15 and TRBJ1-5; no reliable D call. The CDR3 consists of 14 residues. Deletions cut 5 bases from V and 4 bases from J, with 12 bases between. Germline CDR1 LNHNV, CDR2 YYDKDF (reference sequence).

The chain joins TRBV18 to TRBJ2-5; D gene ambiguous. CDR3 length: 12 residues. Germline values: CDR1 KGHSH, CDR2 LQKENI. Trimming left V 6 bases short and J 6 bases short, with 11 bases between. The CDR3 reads CASSRPQQTQYF. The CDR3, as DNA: TGTGCCAGCTCCCGCCCGCAGCAGACCCAGTACTTC.

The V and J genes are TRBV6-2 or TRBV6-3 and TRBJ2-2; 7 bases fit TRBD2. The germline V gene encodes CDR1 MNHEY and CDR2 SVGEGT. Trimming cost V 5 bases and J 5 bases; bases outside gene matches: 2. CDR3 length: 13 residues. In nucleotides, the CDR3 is TGTGCCAGCAGTGTGGGACTAACCGGGGAGCTGTTTTTT. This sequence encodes CASSVGLTGELFF.

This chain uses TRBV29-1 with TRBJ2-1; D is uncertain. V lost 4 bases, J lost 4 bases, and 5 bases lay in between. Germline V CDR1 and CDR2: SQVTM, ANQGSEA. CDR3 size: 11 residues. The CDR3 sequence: CSVVSYNEQFF. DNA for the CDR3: TGCAGCGTTGTTAGTTACAATGAGCAGTTCTTC.

The CDR3 loop reads CASSLAIIRRNYGYTF. The CDR3 region has the DNA TGTGCCAGCAGCTTAGCGATTATCCGGAGAAACTATGGCTACACCTTC. The V and J genes are TRBV7-2 and TRBJ1-2; no definite D call. Germline values: CDR1 SGHTA, CDR2 FQGNSA. CDR3 length: 16 amino acids. V was shortened by 0 bases and J by 2 bases, with 13 bases between the two germline ends.